This T cell receptor (beta chain) was sequenced in a study of Graves' ophthalmopathy and Graves' hyperthyroidism. RNA transcripts yielded amplified TCR beta CDR3 regions. HTBI primers served in a first-round RT-PCR, which a second-round multiplex PCR followed. TCRdb independently ran MiXCR on the multiplex PCR reads; one entry per CDR3 protein. The repertoire holds more than 1,000,000 distinct CDR3 sequences, about two fifths seen once, with around 10% in the top ten. This clonotype has at least ten counts. The target antigen is unknown. Overall study findings and caveats: The study's model predicted ophthalmopathy progression at 65% to 71% sensitivity and about 78% specificity.

The clonotype originates from an adult man with Graves' hyperthyroidism. Sequencing input: peripheral blood or thyroid tissue (not recorded which).

CDR3 region: CASSVAGPGAGYTF. The CDR3 DNA follows: TGTGCCAGCAGCGTAGCAGGCCCCGGGGCTGGCTACACCTTC. The chain employs TRBV9 and TRBJ1-2, with D perhaps matching TRBD1 (5 bases). The germline gives CDR1 SGDLS, CDR2 YYNGEE. There are 14 residues in the CDR3. The V end lost 0 bases, the J end lost 7 bases, and 13 bases lay between the germline ends.